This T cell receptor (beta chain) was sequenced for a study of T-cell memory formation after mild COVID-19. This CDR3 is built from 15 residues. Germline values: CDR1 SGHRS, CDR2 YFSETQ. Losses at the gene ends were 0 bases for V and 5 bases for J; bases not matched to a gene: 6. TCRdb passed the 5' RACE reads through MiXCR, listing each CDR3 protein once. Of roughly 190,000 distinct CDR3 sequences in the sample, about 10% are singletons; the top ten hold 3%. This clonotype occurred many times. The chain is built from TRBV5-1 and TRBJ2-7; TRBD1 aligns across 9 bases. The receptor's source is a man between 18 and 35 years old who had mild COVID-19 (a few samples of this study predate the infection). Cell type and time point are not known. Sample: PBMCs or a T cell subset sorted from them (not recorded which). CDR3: CASSLALQGANEQYF. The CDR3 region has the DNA TGCGCCAGCAGCTTGGCCCTACAGGGGGCCAACGAGCAGTACTTC.